The rows below give T cell receptor beta chains drawn from one sample of a study of blood T cell repertoires in COVID-19. Repertoires were generated with immunoSEQ multiplex PCR, while TCRdb's copy carries only in-frame clones and drops some. This table has around 30,000 clones, about three quarters appearing once. Sequencing was done on a sample of peripheral blood. The receptors derive from a woman in her 70s with active or convalescent COVID-19. Each CDR3 is given with its conserved first and last residue. D genes are given only for firm matches. Part of the rows lack a size; the others show once, few, many or a class for expanded clones.

j_gene	abundance	d_gene	v_gene	CDR3nt	CDR3aa
TRBJ1-6	-	-	TRBV18	TGTGCCAGCTCACCCCTGAAGACGGGGACTGCGAGCTCCTATAATTCACCCCTCCACTTT	CASSPLKTGTASSYNSPLHF
TRBJ2-3	-	-	TRBV7-6	TGTGCCAGCAGCTTAATCTCCGGGGAGAGGGTCACAGATACGCAGTATTTT	CASSLISGERVTDTQYF
TRBJ2-7	-	-	TRBV6-5	TGTGCCAGCAGTTACCCGATTAGCGGTAGCTCCTACGAGCAGTACTTC	CASSYPISGSSYEQYF
TRBJ2-5	-	TRBD1	TRBV7-3	TGTGCCAGCAGCCCCAGCCCAGGGGGCGTTGAGACCCAGTACTTC	CASSPSPGGVETQYF
TRBJ2-7	-	TRBD1	TRBV18	TGTGCCAGCTCACCCACAGGGGCTTCCTACGAGCAGTACTTC	CASSPTGASYEQYF
TRBJ2-6	-	-	TRBV2	TGTGCCAGCAGTTCAGGGTTACCTGGGGCCAACGTCCTGACTTTC	CASSSGLPGANVLTF
TRBJ1-2	-	TRBD1	TRBV27	TGTGCCAGCAGTTCAGGACAGGTCGAGGGGGGCTACACCTTC	CASSSGQVEGGYTF
TRBJ1-2	-	-	TRBV29-1	TGCAGCGTTGATGTGGGGGGTAACTATGGCTACACCTTC	CSVDVGGNYGYTF
TRBJ2-5	-	TRBD2	TRBV3-1/TRBV3-2	TGTGCCAGCAGCCAAGGGCTAGCGGGGGGACAAGAGACCCAGTACTTC	CASSQGLAGGQETQYF
TRBJ2-2	-	TRBD2	TRBV7-2	TGTGCCAGCAGCTTAGTATCGGGGGGGGCCACCGGGGAGCTGTTTTTT	CASSLVSGGATGELFF
TRBJ1-2	-	TRBD1	TRBV6-5	TGTGCCAGCAGTTCCGTCAGACAGGGGGATGGCTACACCTTC	CASSSVRQGDGYTF
TRBJ1-2	-	-	TRBV9	TGTGCCAGCAGCGTAGATGTCCACAGCTATGGCTACACCTTC	CASSVDVHSYGYTF
TRBJ1-1	few	-	TRBV6-6	TGTGCCAGCAGCAACAGACAGACGAACACTGAAGCTTTCTTT	CASSNRQTNTEAFF
TRBJ2-3	-	TRBD2	TRBV19	TGTGCCAGTACCCACGCCGGGGGGGGCCCCACAGATACGCAGTATTTT	CASTHAGGGPTDTQYF
TRBJ1-3	-	-	TRBV11-1	TGTGCCAGCAGCGGCAGTCAAAACTCTGGAAACACCATATATTTT	CASSGSQNSGNTIYF
TRBJ2-7	-	TRBD2	TRBV30	TGTGCCTATGATAGCGGGAGCTACGAGCAGTACTTC	CAYDSGSYEQYF
TRBJ1-1	-	-	TRBV11-2	TGTGCCAGCAGCTTAGGTGCAGGGCGCACTGAAGCTTTCTTT	CASSLGAGRTEAFF
TRBJ2-1	-	-	TRBV18	TGTGCCAGCTCACCACCCAGCAATGAGCAGTTCTTC	CASSPPSNEQFF
TRBJ2-1	-	-	TRBV30	TGTGCCTGGAGTCCTATGATCTACAATGAGCAGTTCTTC	CAWSPMIYNEQFF
TRBJ1-4	-	-	TRBV7-2	TGTGCCAGCAGTCTTATATTCGCAACTAATGAAAAACTGTTTTTT	CASSLIFATNEKLFF
TRBJ2-5	-	TRBD2	TRBV5-1	TGCGCCAGCAGCCTAGCGGGAGCAGGGGAGACCCAGTACTTC	CASSLAGAGETQYF
TRBJ2-7	-	-	TRBV28	TGTGCCAGCAGTTTCTTCGGGGTTAGGGCTCGAGGGCAGTACTTC	CASSFFGVRARGQYF
TRBJ1-3	few	-	TRBV7-9	TGTGCCAGCACCGGCACAGGAGGAAACACCATATATTTT	CASTGTGGNTIYF
TRBJ2-7	-	TRBD1	TRBV28	TGTGCCAGCAGTGGATCAGGGGGCGCGAGATACGAGCAGTACTTC	CASSGSGGARYEQYF
TRBJ2-1	few	-	TRBV4-3	TGCGCCAGCAGCCAATTCGCGGGATCGTACAATGAGCAGTTCTTC	CASSQFAGSYNEQFF
TRBJ2-3	-	TRBD2	TRBV4-1	TGCGCCAGCAGCCAAGTGGGTAGCGGGGGGGCTATAGATACGCAGTATTTT	CASSQVGSGGAIDTQYF
TRBJ2-7	few	TRBD2	TRBV18	TGTGCCAGCTCACCGACCTCCGGCGCGGGGGGCAGTAAAGAGCAGTACTTC	CASSPTSGAGGSKEQYF
TRBJ2-1	-	-	TRBV24-1	TGTGCCACCAGTGATTGGTACCACCTATACAATGAGCAGTTCTTC	CATSDWYHLYNEQFF
TRBJ1-6	medium-sized	TRBD1	TRBV9	TGTGCCAGCAGTACAGGGGAAGGGAATTCACCCCTCCACTTT	CASSTGEGNSPLHF
TRBJ2-7	once	-	TRBV7-9	TGTGCCAGCATTGGGCAGGGTGGACACGAGCAGTACTTC	CASIGQGGHEQYF
TRBJ2-1	-	TRBD2	TRBV5-1	TGCGCCAGCAGGCGCCTAGCGGTCTCCTACAATGAGCAGTTCTTC	CASRRLAVSYNEQFF
TRBJ2-7	-	TRBD1	TRBV18	TGTGCCAGCTCACCGACAGGGGGCAGCGAGCAGTACTTC	CASSPTGGSEQYF
TRBJ1-5	-	-	TRBV5-1	TGCGCCAGCAGCTTCGGGGAATTCGGCAATCAGCCCCAGCATTTT	CASSFGEFGNQPQHF
TRBJ2-5	-	TRBD2	TRBV19	TGTGCCAGTAGTACGGGACTAGCGGGAGGGGAGACCCAGTACTTC	CASSTGLAGGETQYF
TRBJ1-2	few	TRBD1	TRBV5-8	TGTGCCAGCACTATAAGGGGGACAGGGAAAGCAAGAGGCTACACCTTC	CASTIRGTGKARGYTF
TRBJ1-1	-	-	TRBV18	TGTGCCAGCTCAGGGGGCTTGAACACTGAAGCTTTCTTT	CASSGGLNTEAFF
TRBJ2-3	-	TRBD2	TRBV4-3	TGCGCCAGCCGTCTAGCGGGGGCCAACACAGATACGCAGTATTTT	CASRLAGANTDTQYF
TRBJ1-4	-	-	TRBV5-1	TGCGCCAGCAGTGCGCCGGGAGAATTAGGAAAACTGTTTTTT	CASSAPGELGKLFF
TRBJ1-2	-	TRBD1	TRBV28	TGTGCCAGCAGTTTAGACGACAGGGGTGGCTATGGCTACACCTTC	CASSLDDRGGYGYTF